Listed below are T cell receptor beta chains from one sample, sequenced in a study of cytomegalovirus exposure and HLA in healthy donors. The table came from immunoSEQ multiplex PCR; TCRdb's copy has only in-frame clones and leaves some out. The table lists some 150,000 clones, roughly 80% of them singletons, with about 13% in the top ten. Material for sequencing was PBMCs. The origin of the receptors is a man under 40 in good health and CMV-seropositive. The CDR3 runs from the conserved cysteine through the conserved F or W. A D gene is named only where the DNA matches it firmly. Part of the rows lack a size; the others show once, few, many or a class for expanded clones.

len: 15; v_gene: TRBV14; abundance: -; d_gene: TRBD2; j_gene: TRBJ2-7; CDR3aa: CASSQGGGLTYEQYF; CDR3nt: TGTGCCAGCAGCCAGGGGGGGGGACTTACCTACGAGCAGTACTTC
len: 14; v_gene: TRBV6-5; abundance: once; d_gene: -; j_gene: TRBJ2-3; CDR3aa: CASSYSGRTDTQYF; CDR3nt: TGTGCCAGCAGTTACTCGGGGCGCACAGATACGCAGTATTTT
len: 15; v_gene: TRBV15; abundance: -; d_gene: TRBD1; j_gene: TRBJ1-1; CDR3aa: CATRRQGGKNTEAFF; CDR3nt: TGTGCCACCAGACGCCAGGGGGGAAAGAACACTGAAGCTTTCTTT
len: 15; v_gene: TRBV19; abundance: -; d_gene: -; j_gene: TRBJ1-1; CDR3aa: CASKGTASGETEAFF; CDR3nt: TGTGCCAGTAAGGGAACAGCCTCTGGGGAGACTGAAGCTTTCTTT
len: 16; v_gene: TRBV4-1; abundance: few; d_gene: -; j_gene: TRBJ2-7; CDR3aa: CASSQRYGTPSYEQYF; CDR3nt: TGCGCCAGCAGCCAAAGATACGGGACTCCCTCCTACGAGCAGTACTTC
len: 14; v_gene: TRBV28; abundance: -; d_gene: -; j_gene: TRBJ2-1; CDR3aa: CASSPGGYSNEQFF; CDR3nt: TGTGCCAGCAGTCCAGGGGGGTACAGCAATGAGCAGTTCTTC
len: 14; v_gene: TRBV4-2; abundance: -; d_gene: -; j_gene: TRBJ2-7; CDR3aa: CASSQDLSGYEQYF; CDR3nt: TGTGCCAGCAGCCAAGATCTTAGCGGTTACGAGCAGTACTTC
len: 13; v_gene: TRBV30; abundance: few; d_gene: -; j_gene: TRBJ1-6; CDR3aa: CAWSAAVNSPLHF; CDR3nt: TGTGCCTGGAGTGCCGCAGTAAATTCACCCCTCCACTTT
len: 15; v_gene: TRBV28; abundance: -; d_gene: TRBD2; j_gene: TRBJ2-7; CDR3aa: CASRRAGGSSYEQYF; CDR3nt: TGTGCCAGCAGGCGAGCGGGAGGTAGCTCCTACGAGCAGTACTTC
len: 14; v_gene: TRBV28; abundance: -; d_gene: -; j_gene: TRBJ1-1; CDR3aa: CASSQWGRFNEAFF; CDR3nt: TGTGCCAGCAGCCAATGGGGCCGTTTTAATGAAGCTTTCTTT
len: 15; v_gene: TRBV5-1; abundance: -; d_gene: TRBD2; j_gene: TRBJ2-7; CDR3aa: CASSPGWREASEQYF; CDR3nt: TGCGCCAGCAGCCCTGGTTGGCGGGAGGCATCCGAGCAGTACTTC
len: 16; v_gene: TRBV5-4; abundance: -; d_gene: TRBD1; j_gene: TRBJ2-5; CDR3aa: CASSSSGTGRQETQYF; CDR3nt: TGTGCCAGCAGCTCCTCCGGGACAGGGCGGCAAGAGACCCAGTACTTC
len: 11; v_gene: TRBV19; abundance: -; d_gene: -; j_gene: TRBJ2-7; CDR3aa: CASSSLYEQYF; CDR3nt: TGTGCCAGTAGCTCTTTGTACGAGCAGTACTTC
len: 15; v_gene: TRBV2; abundance: -; d_gene: TRBD2; j_gene: TRBJ2-1; CDR3aa: CASSASGGSYNEQFF; CDR3nt: TGTGCCAGCAGCGCTAGCGGGGGCTCCTACAATGAGCAGTTCTTC
len: 14; v_gene: TRBV19; abundance: -; d_gene: -; j_gene: TRBJ2-5; CDR3aa: CASSTAGSGETQYF; CDR3nt: TGTGCCAGTAGTACCGCAGGTTCAGGCGAGACCCAGTACTTC
len: 17; v_gene: TRBV7-6; abundance: -; d_gene: -; j_gene: TRBJ2-3; CDR3aa: CASSLKGGGFRADTQYF; CDR3nt: TGTGCCAGCAGCTTAAAAGGTGGCGGGTTTCGGGCAGATACGCAGTATTTT
len: 13; v_gene: TRBV5-1; abundance: -; d_gene: -; j_gene: TRBJ2-7; CDR3aa: CASSLAGVGEQYF; CDR3nt: TGCGCCAGCAGCTTGGCGGGGGTGGGCGAGCAGTACTTC
len: 13; v_gene: TRBV6-5; abundance: once; d_gene: TRBD1; j_gene: TRBJ2-7; CDR3aa: CASSYRDSYEQYF; CDR3nt: TGTGCCAGCAGTTACAGGGACAGCTACGAGCAGTACTTC
len: 14; v_gene: TRBV28; abundance: -; d_gene: -; j_gene: TRBJ1-5; CDR3aa: CASSSHSFNQPQHF; CDR3nt: TGTGCCAGCAGTTCCCACAGCTTCAATCAGCCCCAGCATTTT
len: 14; v_gene: TRBV7-9; abundance: -; d_gene: TRBD1; j_gene: TRBJ1-4; CDR3aa: CASSSGTGGRELFF; CDR3nt: TGTGCCAGCAGCTCCGGGACAGGGGGCAGGGAACTGTTTTTT
len: 16; v_gene: TRBV10-3; abundance: -; d_gene: TRBD1; j_gene: TRBJ1-2; CDR3aa: CAISETTGAPNYGYTF; CDR3nt: TGTGCCATCAGTGAGACTACAGGGGCGCCTAACTATGGCTACACCTTC
len: 15; v_gene: TRBV11-1; abundance: once; d_gene: -; j_gene: TRBJ2-7; CDR3aa: CASSLTAEFSYEQYF; CDR3nt: TGTGCCAGCAGCTTAACAGCTGAGTTTTCCTACGAGCAGTACTTC
len: 15; v_gene: TRBV2; abundance: -; d_gene: -; j_gene: TRBJ1-4; CDR3aa: CASSEASVNNEKLFF; CDR3nt: TGTGCCAGCAGTGAAGCTTCTGTAAATAATGAAAAACTGTTTTTT